This TCR beta chain stems from a study of Tregs in tolerant kidney transplant recipients (dated by TCRdb to between 2019 and 2020). Study-level background: Before combined kidney and bone marrow transplantation, this study identified donor-specific regulatory T cells using TCRbeta sequencing and then followed those same cells after transplant. Several methods of expanding Tregs specific for an allogeneic donor were compared by TCRbeta repertoire sequencing in a few healthy controls. What the work shows at the level of the full study, not this receptor alone: Biological reproducibility was not directly addressed, though technical replication error appeared minimal. Expanding Tregs with activated donor B cells appeared to identify the most biologically relevant and donor-specific TCRbeta repertoire. Because only a small number of patients were included, the study had limitations, and the results will need to be validated in larger populations as well as under other immunosuppression protocols.

Genomic DNA was extracted from sorted cells with the QIAGEN DNeasy Blood and Tissue Kit for TCRbeta CDR3 sequencing. Through immunoSEQ, high-throughput TCRbeta CDR3 sequencing was done commercially, including PCR amplification with internal controls and bias correction. Regarding the original processing steps: Unique productive TCRbeta sequences were defined by CDR3 nucleotide sequence where primers matched, otherwise by CDR3 amino acid sequence with Vbeta and Jbeta genes. Sorting error was corrected by removing sequences shared between sorted populations at a frequency ratio of 2:1 or less, and the remaining shared sequences were assigned to the higher population. Donor-reactive sequences were defined as at least 5-fold expanded in CFSE-low cells versus unstimulated cells, with frequency of at least 0.01% in CFSE-low cells. Repertoire divergence was quantified by Jensen-Shannon divergence calculated from the top 100 TCRbeta sequences ranked by frequency. For samples with multiple sequencing runs, sorting error was corrected in each run separately before the runs were combined. In its TCRdb copy, this immuneACCESS table keeps in-frame sequences only and misses some clones. Where compared with another copy, unresolved V genes explain less than half of these, and the others have no known cause. V and J calls and clone size are those listed in that table; D and trimming were worked out from the DNA. This sample gives more than 95,000 clones in total; about 91% of them show up just once. The top ten clonotypes cover approximately 0.6% of the sample.

Germline trimming amounts to 5 bases on V and 4 bases on J, with 8 as the count of junction bases outside the gene matches. Its CDR3 holds 17 amino acids, cysteine through phenylalanine. Left in the record is the CDR3 DNA by itself, 51 bases read in frame from the first base. CDR1 and CDR2 (SGHAT, FQNNGV) derive from the germline V gene. Unstimulated Tregs (CD4+CD25+CD127-), CD4+ non-Tregs (CD4+CD25-), CD4 and CD8 cells were FACS-sorted from thawed PBMCs. Blood from healthy controls was obtained either from healthy volunteers or as purchased buffy coats. Healthy control blood was separated into PBMCs by Ficoll density gradient and cryopreserved, and patient PBMCs were collected both before and after transplant. In the case of this clone: No cognate antigen has been identified for it. No quality values exist for individual bases; no much larger clone is one base distant.

The receptor comes from a human donor in good health. This chain is built from TRBV11-2 and TRBJ2-1, with 13 bases matching TRBD2. Specimen: CD4+ T cells from blood. The CDR3 has the sequence CASSLRLAGGRYNEQFF. The DNA reads TGTGCCAGCAGCCTCCGACTAGCGGGGGGCCGGTACAATGAGCAGTTCTTC. With the portions outside the CDR3 filled from the reference TRBV11-2 and TRBJ2-1 genes, the complete variable region becomes EAGVAQSPRYKIIEKRQSVAFWCNPISGHATLYWYQQILGQGPKLLIQFQNNGVVDDSQLPKDRFSAERLKGVDSTLKIQPAKLEDSAVYLCASSLRLAGGRYNEQFFGPGTRLTVL.